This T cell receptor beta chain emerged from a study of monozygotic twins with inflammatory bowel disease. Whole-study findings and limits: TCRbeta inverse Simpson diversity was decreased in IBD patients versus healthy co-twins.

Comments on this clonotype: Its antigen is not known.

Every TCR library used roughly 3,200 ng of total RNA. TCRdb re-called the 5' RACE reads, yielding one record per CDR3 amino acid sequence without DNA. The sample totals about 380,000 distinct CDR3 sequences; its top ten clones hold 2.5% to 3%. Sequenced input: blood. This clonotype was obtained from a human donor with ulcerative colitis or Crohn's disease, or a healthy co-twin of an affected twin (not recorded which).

CDR3 sequence reads: CSAREAGGPKNIQYF. This rearrangement joins TRBV20-1 to TRBJ2-4; TCRdb's assignment of TRBD2 cannot be checked, as there is no DNA. CDR1 is DFQATT, CDR2 SNEGSKA, per germline (reference sequence). The CDR3 has 15 amino acids.